The clone carrying this T cell receptor beta chain was observed a handful of times. Its matching antigen is unknown. TCRdb re-analysed the 5' RACE reads in MiXCR, keeping a single row per CDR3 protein. The sample contains a few hundred thousand distinct CDR3 sequences, around 30% of which appear only once. These data are taken from a study of T-cell memory formation after mild COVID-19. Study-level background: TCR clusters largely stayed donor specific.

Study-wide findings and caveats: Day 15 to 85 contracting clones showed balanced CD4/CD8; day 15 to 37 expanders favored CD4+. Cross-reactive memory appears to have joined, as suggested by some responding clones showing up in pre-infection memory.

Trimming took 6 bases from V and 0 from J, leaving 15 bases between them. The V gene's germline CDR1 is MNHEY and CDR2 SMNVEV (reference sequence). The CDR3 contains 15 residues. Material for sequencing was PBMCs or a T cell subset sorted from them (not recorded which). The rearrangement links TRBV27 to TRBJ2-7; no clear D gene. The receptor was derived from an adult woman who had mild COVID-19 (a few samples of this study predate the infection). Cell type and time point are not known. This CDR3 reads CASRSLTTLSYEQYF. The CDR3, as DNA: TGTGCCAGCAGGTCCCTCACGACCCTCTCCTACGAGCAGTACTTC.